The source of this T cell receptor (beta chain) is a study of blood T cell repertoires in COVID-19. Recruits, aged about 18 to 100 years, lived in 25 or so US areas. Allocation to cohorts depended on clinical history reported by the participants. For recovered donors of Cohort 3, there were two negative PCRs, clearance, or symptom resolution. The V segment lost 8 bases and the J segment 6 bases; nucleotides outside the gene matches: 10. The length of the CDR3 is 13 residues. Sequencing was performed with immunoSEQ multiplex PCR; in TCRdb, only in-frame clones are kept and a portion is missing. The sample consists of 300,000 to 400,000 clones, around 90% of them appearing once.

Sequenced sample: PBMCs or T cells enriched from blood (not recorded which). V gene TRBV12-3 or TRBV12-4 combines with J gene TRBJ2-7; 7 nucleotides agree with TRBD2. The sequence was collected from a woman under 30 who had recovered from COVID-19. CDR3 in amino acids: CASQRAGRGEQYF. DNA of the CDR3: TGTGCCAGCCAAAGGGCAGGGAGGGGCGAGCAGTACTTC.